Listed below are T cell receptor beta chains from one sample, sequenced in a study of cytomegalovirus exposure and HLA in healthy donors. TCRdb's copy holds only in-frame clones and misses some; the assay was immunoSEQ multiplex PCR. The sample lists about 250,000 clones; roughly 91% were seen once. Sequencing was done on a sample of PBMCs. All receptors derive from a girl aged 2 to 10 in good health and CMV-seronegative. Each CDR3 is given with its conserved first and last residue. A D gene is named only where the DNA matches it firmly. Not all rows give a size; the values are once, few, many and, for expanded clones, a class.

v_gene,d_gene,abundance,j_gene,CDR3nt,CDR3aa
TRBV10-3,.,.,TRBJ1-2,TGTGCCATCAGTGACCCCGCCGGCAGGACTTTGGGCTACACCTTC,CAISDPAGRTLGYTF
TRBV7-2,.,.,TRBJ2-7,TGTGCCAGCAGCTTAGGGTTTGCCAACCCAGCCTACGAGCAGTACTTC,CASSLGFANPAYEQYF
TRBV27,TRBD2,.,TRBJ2-5,TGTGCCAGCAAAGGGACTAGCGGGAGACAAGAGACCCAGTACTTC,CASKGTSGRQETQYF
TRBV11-3,.,.,TRBJ1-1,TGTGCCAGCAGCTTAAAGGGGCGAAACACTGAAGCTTTCTTT,CASSLKGRNTEAFF
TRBV5-1,TRBD2,once,TRBJ2-3,TGCGCCAGCAGCAGCGGACTAGCGGGAGGAGATACGCAGTATTTT,CASSSGLAGGDTQYF
TRBV2,.,few,TRBJ1-4,TGTGCCAGCAACACAGGGCTCCAACTGTTTTTT,CASNTGLQLFF
TRBV2,TRBD1,.,TRBJ1-4,TGTGCCAGCAGAGGACAGGGGAATGAAAAACTGTTTTTT,CASRGQGNEKLFF
TRBV4-2,TRBD2,.,TRBJ2-3,TGTGCCAGCAGCCAAGGAGTTGGGACTAGCGGGTGGACGCCCGTGTCCATAGATACGCAGTATTTT,CASSQGVGTSGWTPVSIDTQYF
TRBV14,.,.,TRBJ2-5,TGTGCCAGCAGCCAAGAAGTGCCGGGTCTGGCGGAGACCCAGTACTTC,CASSQEVPGLAETQYF
TRBV5-1,TRBD1,few,TRBJ2-6,TGCGCCAGCAGCGGATGGACAGGGGTTGGGTCTGGGGCCAACGTCCTGACTTTC,CASSGWTGVGSGANVLTF
TRBV19,.,.,TRBJ1-1,TGTGCCAGTAGTATAGAGCGTAGAACTGAAGCTTTCTTT,CASSIERRTEAFF
TRBV28,TRBD1,.,TRBJ2-1,TGTGCCAGCAGATCCGGGACAGGGGCTTACAATGAGCAGTTCTTC,CASRSGTGAYNEQFF
TRBV30,.,.,TRBJ1-3,TGTGCCTGGAGGATGCAGGGCGCAGGAAACACCATATATTTT,CAWRMQGAGNTIYF
TRBV19,.,.,TRBJ2-1,TGTGCCAGTAGTTGGGTAGGCGGGAATGAGCAGTTCTTC,CASSWVGGNEQFF
TRBV27,.,once,TRBJ2-2,TGTGCCAGCAGTTGGGGCGCAGGGGCCGGGGAGCTGTTTTTT,CASSWGAGAGELFF
TRBV19,.,.,TRBJ1-1,TGTGCCAGTAGTATGGAGGTGGCACTCCCCACTGAAGCTTTCTTT,CASSMEVALPTEAFF
TRBV6-1,.,.,TRBJ1-1,TGTGCCATCCGCAACCGTGACAGTCTCACTGAAGCTTTCTTT,CAIRNRDSLTEAFF
TRBV19,TRBD1,once,TRBJ2-7,TGTGCCAGTAGTACTCCGGGACAGGGGCGATCCTACGAGCAGTACTTC,CASSTPGQGRSYEQYF
TRBV7-8,TRBD1,.,TRBJ1-5,TGTGCCAGCAGCTTGCCGGGACAGGGGGCCGGTAGCAATCAGCCCCAGCATTTT,CASSLPGQGAGSNQPQHF
TRBV9,TRBD2,.,TRBJ2-1,TGTGCCAGCAGCGTAGCAACTAGCGGGTTTACTGAGCAGTTCTTC,CASSVATSGFTEQFF
TRBV6-1,TRBD1,once,TRBJ1-2,TGTGCCAGCAGCCTGACAGGGGGCGACTATGGCTACACCTTC,CASSLTGGDYGYTF
TRBV27,.,.,TRBJ2-7,TGTGCCAGCAGTTTATGGGGGACACGCCTGGGAAACGAGCAGTACTTC,CASSLWGTRLGNEQYF
TRBV5-1,.,once,TRBJ1-2,TGCGCCAGCAGCTTGTTTAAGGGAAGGGGGACTAACTATGGCTACACCTTC,CASSLFKGRGTNYGYTF
TRBV29-1,.,.,TRBJ1-2,TGCAGCGTTGAAGGGCCTAACTATGGCTACACCTTC,CSVEGPNYGYTF
TRBV5-1,TRBD1,.,TRBJ1-2,TGCGCCAGCAGCTCCGACAGGGAAGGCGGCTACACCTTC,CASSSDREGGYTF
TRBV9,TRBD1,.,TRBJ1-2,TGTGCCAGCAGCGTAGATGAGGGGGCGAGCGGCTACACCTTC,CASSVDEGASGYTF
TRBV5-4,TRBD1,.,TRBJ1-2,TGTGCCAGCAGCTGGGGGACAGGGGACTATGGCTACACCTTC,CASSWGTGDYGYTF
TRBV2,.,.,TRBJ1-4,TGTGCCAGCAGCGGCGGCAGCCTTAATGAAAAACTGTTTTTT,CASSGGSLNEKLFF
TRBV2,TRBD1,.,TRBJ2-6,TGTGCCAGCAGTGAAGGAGTCTTCACACAGGGGGAGTCTGGGGCCAACGTCCTGACTTTC,CASSEGVFTQGESGANVLTF